Sequencing of this TCR beta chain was carried out in a study of T cell changes during pregnancy in multiple sclerosis. Assay used: immunoSEQ multiplex PCR; TCRdb lists only in-frame clones, some missing. This sample has approximately 66,000 clones; roughly 92% occur once, and the top ten carry roughly 2.1%. Germline V CDR1 and CDR2: SGHTA, FQGTGA. The CDR3 totals 16 residues. Trimming removed 4 bases from V and 0 bases from J; junction bases left unmatched: 2. Here the sequenced sample was peripheral blood, taken in the third trimester of pregnancy. This clonotype originated in a female donor in good health, enrolled as a control in a pregnancy study. This chain joins TRBV7-3 and TRBJ2-6, with 8 nucleotides matching TRBD1. The CDR3 DNA sequence: TGTGCCAGCAGCTGGACAGGGCGCTCTGGGGCCAACGTCCTGACTTTC. Protein: CASSWTGRSGANVLTF.